This entry concerns a single T cell receptor beta chain. Its target is not known. It was with a sample-barcoded 5' primer and a J-beta primer mix that a second PCR of about 6 to 12 cycles was run. Each CDR3 protein gets one entry after TCRdb re-called the 5' RACE reads with MiXCR. The table shows 950,000 to 1,200,000 distinct CDR3 sequences, with around two fifths occurring only once. This entry is derived from a study of blood T cells in healthy people across ages. Study-level findings and limits: The authors considered diversity estimates from one million T cells to be underestimates. Naive CD4+ cells and diversity were both higher in long-lived donors than in aged donors.

V shed 0 bases and J shed 1 base, with 12 bases lying between them. The CDR3 has 16 residues. The germline gives CDR1 SEHNR, CDR2 FQNEAQ (reference sequence). The clonotype was recovered from a man younger than 35 in good health. Sequencing was performed on blood. The chain has TRBV7-9 and TRBJ1-1, with D unclear. CDR3 sequence reads: CASSLASVASNTEAFF. DNA of the CDR3: TGTGCCAGCAGCTTAGCTTCAGTGGCGTCGAACACTGAAGCTTTCTTT.